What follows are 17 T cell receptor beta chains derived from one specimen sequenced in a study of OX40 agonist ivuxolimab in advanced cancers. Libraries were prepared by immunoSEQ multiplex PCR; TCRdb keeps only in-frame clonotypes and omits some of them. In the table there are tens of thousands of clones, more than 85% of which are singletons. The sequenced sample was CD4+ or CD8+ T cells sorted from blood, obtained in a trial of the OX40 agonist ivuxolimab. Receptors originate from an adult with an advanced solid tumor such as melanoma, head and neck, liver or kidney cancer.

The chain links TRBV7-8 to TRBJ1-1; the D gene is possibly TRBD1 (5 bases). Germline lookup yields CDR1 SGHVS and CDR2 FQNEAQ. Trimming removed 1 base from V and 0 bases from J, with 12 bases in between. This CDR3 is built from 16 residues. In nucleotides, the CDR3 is TGTGCCAGCAGCTTAGTTGGGGGAAGGATGAACACTGAAGCTTTCTTT. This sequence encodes CASSLVGGRMNTEAFF.

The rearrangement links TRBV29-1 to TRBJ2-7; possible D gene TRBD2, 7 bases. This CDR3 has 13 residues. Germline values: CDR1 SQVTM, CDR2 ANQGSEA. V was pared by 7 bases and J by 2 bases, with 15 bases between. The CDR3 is CSASTGRAYEQYF. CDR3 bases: TGCAGCGCTTCCACAGGGAGGGCCTACGAGCAGTACTTC.

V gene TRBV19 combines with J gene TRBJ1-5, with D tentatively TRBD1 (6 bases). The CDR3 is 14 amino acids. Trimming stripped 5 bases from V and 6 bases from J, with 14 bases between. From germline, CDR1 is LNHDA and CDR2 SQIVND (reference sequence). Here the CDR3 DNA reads TGTGCCAGTAGTTCGGGGGGCTCGGGTCAGCCCCAGCATTTT. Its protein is CASSSGGSGQPQHF. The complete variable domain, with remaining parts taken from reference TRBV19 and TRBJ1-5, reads DGGITQSPKYLFRKEGQNVTLSCEQNLNHDAMYWYRQDPGQGLRLIYYSQIVNDFQKGDIAEGYSVSREKKESFPLTVTSAQKNPTAFYLCASSSGGSGQPQHFGDGTRLSIL.

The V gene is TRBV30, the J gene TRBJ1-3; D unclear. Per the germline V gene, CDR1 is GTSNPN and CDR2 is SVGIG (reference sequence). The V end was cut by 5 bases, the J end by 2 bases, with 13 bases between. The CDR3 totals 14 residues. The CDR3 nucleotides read TGTGCCTGGGGGAACGGGTGGACTGGAAACACCATATATTTT. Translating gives CAWGNGWTGNTIYF. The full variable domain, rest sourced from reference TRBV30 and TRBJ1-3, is SQTIHQWPATLVQPVGSPLSLECTVEGTSNPNLYWYRQAAGRGLQLLFYSVGIGQISSEVPQNLSASRPQDRQFILSSKKLLLSDSGFYLCAWGNGWTGNTIYFGEGSWLTVV.

The CDR3: CASSYGQGSTQPQHF. The CDR3 DNA is TGTGCCAGCAGTTACGGACAGGGGTCGACTCAGCCCCAGCATTTT. This sequence joins TRBV6-5 and TRBJ1-5; 9 positions match TRBD1. Germline V gives CDR1 MNHEY, CDR2 SVGAGI. Unmatched junction bases numbered 5, after V lost 2 bases and J lost 6 bases. CDR3 length: 15 amino acids.

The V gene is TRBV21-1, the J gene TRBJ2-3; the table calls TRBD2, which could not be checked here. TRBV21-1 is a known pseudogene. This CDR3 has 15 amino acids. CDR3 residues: CASSFFGGRGDTQYF. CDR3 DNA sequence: TGTGCCAGCAGCTTCTTTGGGGGGAGAGGAGATACGCAGTATTTT.

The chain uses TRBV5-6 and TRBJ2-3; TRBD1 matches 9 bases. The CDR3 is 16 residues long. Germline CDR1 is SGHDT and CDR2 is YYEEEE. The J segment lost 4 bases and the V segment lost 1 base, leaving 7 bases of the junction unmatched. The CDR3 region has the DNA TGTGCCAGCAGCTTGAGGAAAACAGGGGGCTCAGATACGCAGTATTTT. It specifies CASSLRKTGGSDTQYF. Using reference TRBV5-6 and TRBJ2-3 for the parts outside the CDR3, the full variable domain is DAGVTQSPTHLIKTRGQQVTLRCSPKSGHDTVSWYQQALGQGPQFIFQYYEEEERQRGNFPDRFSGHQFPNYSSELNVNALLLGDSALYLCASSLRKTGGSDTQYFGPGTRLTVL.

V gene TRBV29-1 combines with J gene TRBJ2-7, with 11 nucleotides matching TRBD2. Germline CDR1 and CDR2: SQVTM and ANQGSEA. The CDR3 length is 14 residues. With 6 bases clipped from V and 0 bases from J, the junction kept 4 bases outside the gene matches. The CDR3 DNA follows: TGCAGCGTGGTTAGCGGGAGGGACTCCTACGAGCAGTACTTC. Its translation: CSVVSGRDSYEQYF.

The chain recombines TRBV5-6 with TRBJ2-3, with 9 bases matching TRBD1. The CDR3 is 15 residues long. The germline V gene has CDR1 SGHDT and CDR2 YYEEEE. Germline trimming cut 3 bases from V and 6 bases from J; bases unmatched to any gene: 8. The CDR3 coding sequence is TGTGCCAGCAGCTACGGGGACAGGGCCAAGGATACGCAGTATTTT. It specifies CASSYGDRAKDTQYF.

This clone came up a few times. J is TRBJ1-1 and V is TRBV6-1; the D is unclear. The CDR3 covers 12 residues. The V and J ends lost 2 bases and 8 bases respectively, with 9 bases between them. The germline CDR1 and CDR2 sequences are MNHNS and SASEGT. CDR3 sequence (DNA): TGTGCCAGCAGTGAACGCAGGTTAGAAGCTTTCTTT. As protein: CASSERRLEAFF.

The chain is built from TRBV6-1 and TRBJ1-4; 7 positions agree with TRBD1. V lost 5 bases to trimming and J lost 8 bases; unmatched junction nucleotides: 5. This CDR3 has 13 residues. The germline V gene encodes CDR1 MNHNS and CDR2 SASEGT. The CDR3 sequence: CASSSGGGEKLFF. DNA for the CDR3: TGTGCCAGCAGTTCAGGGGGTGGGGAAAAACTGTTTTTT.

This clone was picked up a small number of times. The chain's CDR3 is CASASQGPGELFF. The CDR3 bases are TGTGCCAGCGCCTCACAGGGCCCCGGGGAGCTGTTTTTT. The V call is TRBV2, the J call TRBJ2-2, with D possibly being TRBD1 (6 bases). This CDR3 is built from 13 residues. Trimming left V 8 bases short and J 6 bases short, with 13 bases between. The V gene's germline CDR1 is SNHLY and CDR2 FYNNEI.

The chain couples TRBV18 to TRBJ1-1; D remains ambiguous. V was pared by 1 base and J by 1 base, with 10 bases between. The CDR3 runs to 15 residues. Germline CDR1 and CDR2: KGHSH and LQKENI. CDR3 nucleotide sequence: TGTGCCAGCTCACCACGTTCGGACCGGAACACTGAAGCTTTCTTT. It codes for CASSPRSDRNTEAFF.

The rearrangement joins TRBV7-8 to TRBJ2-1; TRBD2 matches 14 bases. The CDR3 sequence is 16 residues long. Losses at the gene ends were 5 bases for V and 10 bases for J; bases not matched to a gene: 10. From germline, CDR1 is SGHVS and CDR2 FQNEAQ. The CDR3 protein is CASSNRLAGGPEEQFF. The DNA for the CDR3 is TGTGCCAGCAGCAACCGACTAGCGGGGGGGCCTGAAGAGCAGTTCTTC.

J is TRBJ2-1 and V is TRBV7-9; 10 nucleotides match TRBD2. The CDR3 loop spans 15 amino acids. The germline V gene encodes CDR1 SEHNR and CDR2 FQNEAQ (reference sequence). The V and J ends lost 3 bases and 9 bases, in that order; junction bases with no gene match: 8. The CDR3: CASSFGTSAVGEQFF. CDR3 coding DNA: TGTGCCAGCAGCTTCGGGACTAGCGCAGTGGGTGAGCAGTTCTTC.

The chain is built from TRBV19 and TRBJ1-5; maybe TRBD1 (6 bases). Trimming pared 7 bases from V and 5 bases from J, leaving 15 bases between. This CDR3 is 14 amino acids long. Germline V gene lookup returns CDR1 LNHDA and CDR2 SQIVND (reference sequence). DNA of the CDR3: TGTGCCAGTAAGGAGGGGGGTGGCCATCAGCCCCAGCATTTT. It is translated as CASKEGGGHQPQHF. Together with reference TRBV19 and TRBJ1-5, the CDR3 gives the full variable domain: DGGITQSPKYLFRKEGQNVTLSCEQNLNHDAMYWYRQDPGQGLRLIYYSQIVNDFQKGDIAEGYSVSREKKESFPLTVTSAQKNPTAFYLCASKEGGGHQPQHFGDGTRLSIL.

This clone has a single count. The chain's CDR3 is CASFYTRSSYEQYF. In nucleotides, the CDR3 is TGTGCCAGCTTTTATACAAGGAGCTCCTACGAGCAGTACTTC. The chain has TRBV6-5 and TRBJ2-7; no clear D. Trimming left V 8 bases short and J 0 bases short, with 14 bases between. Germline V gene sequence: CDR1 MNHEY, CDR2 SVGAGI. There are 14 residues in the CDR3.